These 6 T cell receptor beta chains were sequenced from one sample in a study of blood T cells in healthy people across ages (dated by TCRdb to between 2014 and 2017). Library creation used 5' RACE. The sequencing machine was an Illumina HiSeq 2500. The second PCR ran for roughly 6 to 11 cycles and used a J-beta primer mix along with a sample-barcoded 5' primer. The public sequencing data were trimmed at Q25 with fastp and processed into clonotypes with MiXCR by TCRdb, which kept only in-frame beta chains. Every CDR3 protein is listed once, alongside the most common genes and DNA of its rows. This sample holds about 1 million distinct CDR3 sequences; 40% to 45% were observed only once. The ten largest clonotypes hold around 18% of the sample. The sample was blood. All receptors come from a woman aged 55-70 years in good health.

With regard to this clonotype: A much larger clone lies one base from this, so it may be a read error. The V gene is TRBV15, the J gene TRBJ2-7, with TRBD1 as a possible D gene (6 bases). CDR3 length: 10 amino acids. CDR1 LNHNV and CDR2 YYDKDF come from the germline V gene (reference sequence). Trimming removed 9 bases at V and 7 bases at J, with 10 bases between. The CDR3 DNA reads as TGTGCCACAGGGGGAAATGAGCAGTACTTC. The encoded protein is CATGGNEQYF. Supplemented by reference TRBV15 and TRBJ2-7, the full variable domain reads DAMVIQNPRYQVTQFGKPVTLSCSQTLNHNVMYWYQQKSSQAPKLLFHYYDKDFNNEADTPDNFQSRRPNTSFCFLDIRSPGLGDTAMYLCATGGNEQYFGPGTRLTVT.

V usage is TRBV24-1 and J usage is TRBJ2-5; TRBD1 agrees at 9 bases. CDR1 KGHDR and CDR2 SFDVKD come from the germline V gene. V was pared by 2 bases and J by 2 bases, with 8 bases of the junction left unmatched. The CDR3 is made up of 17 amino acids. Here the CDR3 DNA reads TGTGCCACCAGTGATTCTCCCGGGACAGGGCCACAAGAGACCCAGTACTTC. This gives the protein CATSDSPGTGPQETQYF.

A few counts support this clonotype. This chain uses TRBV6-5 with TRBJ2-3; unclear D gene. This CDR3 contains 14 residues. Looked up from germline, CDR1 is MNHEY and CDR2 is SVGAGI. V was trimmed by 0 bases and J by 4 bases, leaving 8 bases between them. In DNA form, the CDR3 reads TGTGCCAGCAGTTACTCGAATGATGCAGATACGCAGTATTTT. Residues: CASSYSNDADTQYF.

The genes are TRBV7-9 and TRBJ2-5; 8 nucleotides align to TRBD1. The CDR3 is 15 residues long. From germline, CDR1 is SEHNR and CDR2 FQNEAQ (reference sequence). V was pared by 5 bases and J by 3 bases, with 8 bases of the junction left unmatched. The CDR3 DNA reads TGTGCCAGCAGCGTAGTCCAGACAGGGGAAGAGACCCAGTACTTC. Translating gives CASSVVQTGEETQYF.

This clonotype was counted a few times. The chain links TRBV11-2 to TRBJ2-5; D call uncertain. The J call may be mistaken, given a closer DNA end match to TRBJ2-7. CDR1 SGHAT and CDR2 FQNNGV come from the germline V gene. CDR3 size: 12 residues. CDR3 sequence reads: CASSLRVDEQYF. CDR3 nucleotides: TGTGCCAGCAGCTTAAGGGTCGACGAGCAGTACTTC.

The J gene is TRBJ1-1, the V gene TRBV29-1; D is possibly TRBD1 (5 bases). V lost 7 bases and J lost 3, with 15 bases in between. The CDR3 has 13 amino acids. Germline values: CDR1 SQVTM, CDR2 ANQGSEA. The CDR3 sequence is CSASQGRDTEAFF. The DNA for the CDR3 is TGCAGCGCTTCTCAGGGTAGGGACACTGAAGCTTTCTTT. The full variable domain, its missing parts supplied by reference TRBV29-1 and TRBJ1-1, is SAVISQKPSRDICQRGTSLTIQCQVDSQVTMMFWYRQQPGQSLTLIATANQGSEATYESGFVIDKFPISRPNLTFSTLTVSNMSPEDSSIYLCSASQGRDTEAFFGQGTRLTVV.